This T cell receptor (beta chain) originates from a study of human CD8 memory T cell subsets. Construction of TCR beta libraries was accomplished by means of UMI-labeled 5' RACE. TCRdb derives one entry per CDR3 protein from the 5' RACE reads, leaving out DNA. This sample's table reports about 17,000 distinct CDR3 sequences. Germline CDR1 reads MDHEN; CDR2 reads SYDVKM. CDR3 length: 14 amino acids. The source is a human donor in good health. The chain has TRBV28 and TRBJ2-7; the TCRdb call, TRBD2, lacks DNA for checking. Source material: CD8+ stem-like memory T cells (TSCM and TCM) sorted from PBMCs. Specified subset: stem-like memory CD8 T cells (TSTEM), CCR7+ PD-1- TIGIT-. CDR3: CASSKTSGSGEQYF.